This paragraph covers one T cell receptor beta chain sequence. The target antigen is unknown. This sample stems from a study of radiation and T cells in renal cell carcinoma. Whole-study findings and limits: From baseline, blood top tumor clonotypes peaked at 2 weeks post-radiation. Without pretreatment biopsies, baseline tumor clonotype presence was undetermined.

With 2 bases removed from V and 1 base from J, the gap between germline ends came to 10 bases. The germline CDR1 and CDR2 sequences are SNHLY and FYNNEI. This CDR3 is built from 15 residues. Assay: immunoSEQ multiplex PCR; the TCRdb copy retains only in-frame clones and omits some. The sample has 120,000 or so clones; around nine tenths are singletons. The time point denotes: blood 2 weeks post-SBRT. Sample treatment: 15 Gy SBRT to primary tumor, nephrectomy 4 weeks later. The sequence was obtained from a woman in her seventies with renal cell carcinoma. V and J are TRBV2 and TRBJ2-3, with D tentatively TRBD1 (6 bases). The sample here was blood, taken from a patient whose treatment included radiotherapy and nephrectomy. CDR3 in DNA: TGTGCCAGCAGTGAACAGGGGAGCGGCACAGATACGCAGTATTTT. Its protein is CASSEQGSGTDTQYF.